A selection of T cell receptor beta chains follows, all from one sample in a study of blood T cell repertoires in COVID-19. Here immunoSEQ multiplex PCR was the method, and the copy in TCRdb shows in-frame clones only, minus some. The sample has some 110,000 clones, about nine tenths seen once. The sequencing input was peripheral blood. The receptors derive from a human donor in a cohort sampled during active COVID-19. Both conserved end residues are part of each CDR3. The order of the fields is J gene, clone size, V gene, D gene, CDR3 DNA, CDR3 protein. The D gene is left open where the match is weak. A clone size is listed for some rows: how often the clone was seen (once, few, many), or a class if it is expanded.

J gene: TRBJ2-2
clone size: NA
V gene: TRBV5-1
D gene: TRBD2
CDR3 DNA: TGCGCCAGCAGCTTGGCCCGACTAGCGGGAGGGCCTTCGAACACCGGGGAGCTGTTTTTT
CDR3 protein: CASSLARLAGGPSNTGELFF

J gene: TRBJ2-5
clone size: few
V gene: TRBV19
D gene: NA
CDR3 DNA: TGTGCCAGTAGTCTGGCCCGCGGCCAAGAGACCCAGTACTTC
CDR3 protein: CASSLARGQETQYF

J gene: TRBJ1-2
clone size: NA
V gene: TRBV10-2
D gene: NA
CDR3 DNA: TGCGCCAGCAGTGAGTCAGGGGGGGACTATGGCTACACCTTC
CDR3 protein: CASSESGGDYGYTF

J gene: TRBJ1-4
clone size: NA
V gene: TRBV7-8
D gene: TRBD1
CDR3 DNA: TGTGCCAGCAGCCGTAATACGGGACAGGGTAATGAAAAACTGTTTTTT
CDR3 protein: CASSRNTGQGNEKLFF

J gene: TRBJ1-5
clone size: NA
V gene: TRBV5-1
D gene: NA
CDR3 DNA: TGCGCCAGCAGCCTCGAACCTACCCTAGGCGAGCCCCAGCATTTT
CDR3 protein: CASSLEPTLGEPQHF

J gene: TRBJ1-5
clone size: NA
V gene: TRBV18
D gene: TRBD1
CDR3 DNA: TGTGCCAGCTCTTCCGGCAGGGGGCAACGTAGCAATCAGCCCCAGCATTTT
CDR3 protein: CASSSGRGQRSNQPQHF

J gene: TRBJ2-5
clone size: NA
V gene: TRBV30
D gene: NA
CDR3 DNA: TGTGCCTGGAGTTCACTCGGTGAGACCCAGTACTTC
CDR3 protein: CAWSSLGETQYF

J gene: TRBJ2-1
clone size: NA
V gene: TRBV3-1/TRBV3-2
D gene: TRBD2
CDR3 DNA: TGTGCCAGCAGCCACCTAGCGGGGGGGCAGGAGCAGTTCTTC
CDR3 protein: CASSHLAGGQEQFF

J gene: TRBJ2-6
clone size: NA
V gene: TRBV11-3
D gene: TRBD1
CDR3 DNA: TGTGCCAGCAGCACAGGACAGGGGGCGCCGACGGGGGCCAACGTCCTGACTTTC
CDR3 protein: CASSTGQGAPTGANVLTF

J gene: TRBJ1-2
clone size: NA
V gene: TRBV5-1
D gene: TRBD1
CDR3 DNA: TGCGCCAGCAGCCGGGACGGACAGGACTATGGCTACACCTTC
CDR3 protein: CASSRDGQDYGYTF

J gene: TRBJ1-5
clone size: NA
V gene: TRBV10-3
D gene: NA
CDR3 DNA: TGTGCCATCTCGGGAAACGGTCAGCCCCAGCATTTT
CDR3 protein: CAISGNGQPQHF

J gene: TRBJ1-4
clone size: NA
V gene: TRBV4-1
D gene: NA
CDR3 DNA: TGCGCCAGCAGCCAAGAAACAGGGACCTCGGCTAATGAAAAACTGTTTTTT
CDR3 protein: CASSQETGTSANEKLFF

J gene: TRBJ1-1
clone size: NA
V gene: TRBV2
D gene: NA
CDR3 DNA: TGTGCCGGACGATCGGACAGCCTTAACACTGAAGCTTTCTTT
CDR3 protein: CAGRSDSLNTEAFF

J gene: TRBJ2-6
clone size: NA
V gene: TRBV15
D gene: NA
CDR3 DNA: TGTGCCACAGGGGGTACTGGGGCCAACGTCCTGACTTTC
CDR3 protein: CATGGTGANVLTF

J gene: TRBJ1-2
clone size: NA
V gene: TRBV9
D gene: TRBD1
CDR3 DNA: TGTGCCAGCAGCGTCACAGGGGGCTCCGGCTATGGCTACACCTTC
CDR3 protein: CASSVTGGSGYGYTF

J gene: TRBJ1-1
clone size: NA
V gene: TRBV19
D gene: TRBD1
CDR3 DNA: TGTGCCAGTAAGAGGGACAGGGAGGGAACTGAAGCTTTCTTT
CDR3 protein: CASKRDREGTEAFF

J gene: TRBJ2-1
clone size: NA
V gene: TRBV14
D gene: NA
CDR3 DNA: TGTGCCAGCAGCCAAGATAATGGTTGGAGGACCGAACTCTACAATGAGCAGTTCTTC
CDR3 protein: CASSQDNGWRTELYNEQFF

J gene: TRBJ2-7
clone size: NA
V gene: TRBV6-1
D gene: NA
CDR3 DNA: TGTGCCAGCAGTGAAGGTGGGGCGCCAGGCTACGAGCAGTACTTC
CDR3 protein: CASSEGGAPGYEQYF

J gene: TRBJ2-3
clone size: NA
V gene: TRBV20-1
D gene: NA
CDR3 DNA: TGCAGTGCTAGTTTGGGGGGGGGCGTAGATACGCAGTATTTT
CDR3 protein: CSASLGGGVDTQYF

J gene: TRBJ2-7
clone size: NA
V gene: TRBV28
D gene: TRBD2
CDR3 DNA: TGTGCCAGCACCCCCGGGACTAGCGGGGAGAGCTCCTACGAGCAGTACTTC
CDR3 protein: CASTPGTSGESSYEQYF

J gene: TRBJ1-2
clone size: NA
V gene: TRBV30
D gene: NA
CDR3 DNA: TGTGCCTGGAGTCTAGTACATGGCTACACCTTC
CDR3 protein: CAWSLVHGYTF

J gene: TRBJ1-1
clone size: NA
V gene: TRBV19
D gene: NA
CDR3 DNA: TGTGCCAGTCGCATTCGGGGTACTGAAGCTTTCTTT
CDR3 protein: CASRIRGTEAFF

J gene: TRBJ2-2
clone size: NA
V gene: TRBV15
D gene: NA
CDR3 DNA: TGTGCCACCAGCAGGCCAGGAAAGCACCGGGAGCTGTTTTTT
CDR3 protein: CATSRPGKHRELFF

J gene: TRBJ1-6
clone size: NA
V gene: TRBV3-1/TRBV3-2
D gene: TRBD1
CDR3 DNA: TGTGCCAGCAGCCAAGAGAGGACAGGGGGCAGTTCACCCCTCCACTTT
CDR3 protein: CASSQERTGGSSPLHF

J gene: TRBJ2-3
clone size: once
V gene: TRBV7-8
D gene: TRBD2
CDR3 DNA: TGTGCCAGCAGCTTAGTGACTAGCGAAGATACGCAGTATTTT
CDR3 protein: CASSLVTSEDTQYF

J gene: TRBJ2-1
clone size: NA
V gene: TRBV5-5
D gene: NA
CDR3 DNA: TGTGCCAGCAGCTTCAGGACAGATTCCTACAATGAGCAGTTCTTC
CDR3 protein: CASSFRTDSYNEQFF